A single sample is the source of the 18 T cell receptor beta chains below, sequenced in a study of CD8+CD57+ T cells in acquired aplastic anemia. Template material for TCR beta VDJ and CDR3 profiling consisted of genomic DNA. TCRdb used MiXCR to reprocess the reads, holding one entry per CDR3 protein. Here the sample spans 150,000 to 200,000 distinct CDR3 sequences, about 47% being singletons. Sequenced input: sorted CD4+, CD8+, or CD8+CD57+ T cells (not recorded which) from PBMCs. The receptors derive from a human donor in good health.

This clonotype was detected many times. The chain uses TRBV7-9 and TRBJ2-1; 7 nucleotides agree with TRBD2. The germline V gene has CDR1 SEHNR and CDR2 FQNEAQ (reference sequence). CDR3 length: 14 residues. The ends lost 2 bases at V and 6 bases at J; junction bases unmatched: 4. The CDR3 loop reads CASSLKWEGNEQFF. CDR3 sequence (DNA): TGTGCCAGCAGCTTAAAGTGGGAGGGCAATGAGCAGTTCTTC.

This clonotype was picked up a small number of times. J is TRBJ2-6 and V is TRBV30; D remains ambiguous. V was pared by 3 bases and J by 1 base, with 7 bases between. CDR3 length: 14 residues. The germline V gene encodes CDR1 GTSNPN and CDR2 SVGIG (reference sequence). The CDR3 bases are TGTGCCTGGAGGATAGGGTCTGGGGCCAACGTCCTGACTTTC. This sequence encodes CAWRIGSGANVLTF. Full variable domain (missing parts from reference TRBV30 and TRBJ2-6): SQTIHQWPATLVQPVGSPLSLECTVEGTSNPNLYWYRQAAGRGLQLLFYSVGIGQISSEVPQNLSASRPQDRQFILSSKKLLLSDSGFYLCAWRIGSGANVLTFGAGSRLTVL.

This clonotype was seen ten or more times. A much larger clone differs by one base, so this may be a read error. The rearrangement uses TRBV11-2 and TRBJ2-3; the D is unclear. The CDR3 covers 11 residues. The V gene's germline CDR1 is SGHAT and CDR2 FQNNGV. The chain's CDR3 is CASSSTNTQYF. CDR3 nucleotides: TGTGCCAGCAGCTCCACAAATACGCAGTATTTT.

This clonotype was seen a handful of times. The chain joins TRBV24-1 to TRBJ2-5; D gene unclear. The CDR3 consists of 15 residues. From germline, CDR1 is KGHDR and CDR2 SFDVKD. Trimming shortened V by 4 bases and J by 9 bases, and 20 bases separated the two germline ends. The CDR3 DNA reads as TGTGCCACCAGTGACAGCTCAAAATGGGATCAGCCCCAGTACTTC. It codes for CATSDSSKWDQPQYF.

Ten or more counts support this clonotype. The rearrangement links TRBV2 to TRBJ1-5; tentative D call: TRBD1 (6 bases). Germline values: CDR1 SNHLY, CDR2 FYNNEI. Deletions cut 4 bases from V and 4 bases from J, with 14 bases between. The CDR3 contains 15 residues. The CDR3 DNA reads as TGTGCCAGCAGTGGAGTAGGGGGGAGAAATCAGCCCCAGCATTTT. Protein product: CASSGVGGRNQPQHF.

CDR3 sequence: CASTDHPGGRDGYTF. DNA of the CDR3: TGTGCCAGCACCGACCACCCGGGGGGCAGAGATGGCTACACCTTC. J is TRBJ1-2 and V is TRBV2; the D gene is possibly TRBD1 (6 bases). Germline CDR1 and CDR2: SNHLY and FYNNEI. The CDR3 extends over 15 amino acids. Deletions cut 7 bases from V and 6 bases from J, with 21 bases between.

This clonotype was picked up many times. The chain is built from TRBV24-1 and TRBJ2-2; TRBD2 might be the D (7 bases). This CDR3 spans 17 amino acids. In germline, CDR1 is KGHDR, CDR2 SFDVKD. V lost 0 bases and J 5 bases, leaving 15 bases between the germline ends. CDR3 in amino acids: CATSDLPSGGGTGELFF. CDR3 DNA sequence: TGTGCCACCAGTGATTTGCCTAGCGGAGGGGGGACCGGGGAGCTGTTTTTT.

V gene TRBV15 combines with J gene TRBJ1-4, with 9 bases fitting TRBD1. The CDR3 loop spans 16 amino acids. The J segment lost 13 bases and the V segment lost 5 bases, leaving 17 bases of the junction unmatched. CDR1 and CDR2 from the germline V gene are LNHNV and YYDKDF (reference sequence). CDR3 loop: CATSGHPGQGGEALFF. CDR3 sequence (DNA): TGTGCCACCAGCGGGCATCCGGGACAGGGTGGGGAAGCACTGTTTTTT.

The chain recombines TRBV20-1 with TRBJ2-1, with 9 bases identical to TRBD2. The V and J ends lost 0 bases and 4 bases, in that order; junction bases with no gene match: 7. CDR1 is DFQATT, CDR2 SNEGSKA, per germline (reference sequence). This CDR3 has 16 amino acids. The CDR3: CSARDLSSGRYNEQFF. The DNA for the CDR3 is TGCAGTGCTAGAGATCTAAGTAGCGGGAGATACAATGAGCAGTTCTTC.

Turning to this clonotype: One junction end does not reproduce the germline sequence, and a read error may be involved. The CDR3 reads CASSEGTALSYERYF. The CDR3 nucleotides read TGTGCCAGCAGTGAAGGGACAGCCCTTTCCTACGAGCGGTACTTC. The V and J genes are TRBV25-1 and TRBJ2-7; 7 bases agree with TRBD1. The CDR3 contains 15 residues. Per the germline V gene, CDR1 is MGHDK and CDR2 is SYGVNS.

At least ten counts were recorded for this clonotype. V gene TRBV19 combines with J gene TRBJ2-1, with a weak D call TRBD2 (7 bases). Trimming took off 4 bases at V and 5 bases at J, with 18 bases between the two ends. The germline V gene has CDR1 LNHDA and CDR2 SQIVND (reference sequence). CDR3 length equals 16 residues. CDR3 in amino acids: CASSTGGREIHNEQFF. The DNA of the CDR3 is TGTGCCAGTAGTACCGGGGGGCGGGAGATCCACAATGAGCAGTTCTTC.

The gene calls are TRBV10-2 and TRBJ2-3; D is uncertain. CDR1 is WSHSY, CDR2 SAAADI, per germline. The CDR3 sequence is 12 residues long. The ends were cut back, 2 bases at V and 13 bases at J, with 13 bases in the middle. In DNA, the CDR3 is TGCGCCAGCAGTGAGATCACAGTGCCTGAGTATTTT. As protein: CASSEITVPEYF.

The rearrangement uses TRBV19 and TRBJ2-7; 7 bases agree with TRBD1. CDR3 length: 17 residues. Germline V lookup: CDR1 LNHDA, CDR2 SQIVND (reference sequence). The V and J ends lost 6 bases and 2 bases, in that order; junction bases with no gene match: 16. CDR3 nucleotide sequence: TGTGCCAGTAGCCCATATGCCGCCGGGACAGTCACCTACGAGCAGTACTTC. Amino acid sequence: CASSPYAAGTVTYEQYF. Supplemented by reference TRBV19 and TRBJ2-7, the full variable domain reads DGGITQSPKYLFRKEGQNVTLSCEQNLNHDAMYWYRQDPGQGLRLIYYSQIVNDFQKGDIAEGYSVSREKKESFPLTVTSAQKNPTAFYLCASSPYAAGTVTYEQYFGPGTRLTVT.

In this sample, this clonotype turned up many times. The chain couples TRBV4-1 to TRBJ2-2; 9 nucleotides match TRBD2. The CDR3 has 16 residues. The trim removed 7 bases at V and 7 bases at J, leaving 13 bases unmatched. CDR1 and CDR2 from the germline V gene are MGHRA and YSYEKL. The CDR3 sequence is CASTPPSGMGHGELFF. In nucleotides, the CDR3 is TGCGCCAGCACACCACCTAGCGGGATGGGCCACGGGGAGCTGTTTTTT.

About this clonotype itself: This may be a read error: a much more frequent sequence differs by one nucleotide. The chain links TRBV6-4 to TRBJ2-3, with D perhaps TRBD1 or TRBD2 (5 bases each). Germline-derived CDR1 and CDR2 are MRHNA and SNTAGT. The V end lost 5 bases, the J end lost 8 bases, and 14 bases lay between the germline ends. CDR3 length: 13 residues. The CDR3 sequence is CASSQTGRGTQYF. The CDR3 nucleotides read TGTGCCAGCAGTCAGACGGGGCGAGGTACGCAGTATTTT.

V is TRBV2 and J is TRBJ1-2; D gene unclear. Trimming stripped 6 bases from V and 8 bases from J, with 19 bases between. The CDR3 is made up of 14 amino acids. Germline CDR1 SNHLY, CDR2 FYNNEI. This chain's CDR3 is CASSSTIGKEGYTF. The CDR3 nucleotides are TGTGCCAGCAGCTCGACAATCGGCAAGGAAGGCTACACCTTC.

In this sample, this clonotype turned up many times. The gene calls are TRBV2 and TRBJ1-6; no reliable D call. V lost 2 bases and J lost 13, with 12 bases in between. Germline V lookup: CDR1 SNHLY, CDR2 FYNNEI. This CDR3 comprises 13 residues. This chain's CDR3 is CASSELLRSPLHF. Written as DNA, the CDR3 is TGTGCCAGCAGTGAACTCTTAAGGAGCCCCCTCCACTTT.

The chain employs TRBV6-1 and TRBJ2-2; D unresolved. Deletions cut 2 bases from V and 7 bases from J, with 14 bases between. Germline V CDR1 and CDR2: MNHNS, SASEGT. This CDR3 has 15 residues. DNA for the CDR3: TGTGCCAGCAGTGAATGGAGCGTCGAAGTCGGGGAGCTGTTTTTT. Its protein product is CASSEWSVEVGELFF.